These T cell receptor beta chains were read from a single sample in a study of B cell selection in AIRE deficiency. Only in-frame clones appear in the TCRdb table, and some are missing; sequencing was by immunoSEQ multiplex PCR. The profile covers 23,000 or so clones, with around 95% appearing a single time and 0.2% to 0.3% taken by the ten largest. Sequenced sample: CD4+CD127+ conventional T cells sorted from PBMCs. Every receptor here comes from a human donor in good health. Each CDR3 is given with its conserved first and last residue. A D gene is named only where the DNA matches it firmly. Clone size is shown for a subset of rows, as once, few, many or a class of expanded clone.

j_call: TRBJ1-6
clone_size: .
v_call: TRBV6-6
d_call: .
cdr3_aa: CASSKDDNSPLHF
cdr3_nt: TGTGCCAGCAGCAAGGATGATAATTCACCCCTCCACTTT

j_call: TRBJ2-3
clone_size: .
v_call: TRBV6-5
d_call: TRBD2
cdr3_aa: CASSYEREKEYF
cdr3_nt: TGTGCCAGCAGTTATGAGCGGGAGAAAGAGTATTTT

j_call: TRBJ2-7
clone_size: once
v_call: TRBV18
d_call: .
cdr3_aa: CASSPALTISYEQYF
cdr3_nt: TGTGCCAGCTCACCGGCGCTGACAATATCCTACGAGCAGTACTTC

j_call: TRBJ2-7
clone_size: .
v_call: TRBV6-1
d_call: .
cdr3_aa: CASRNGGPGTYEQYF
cdr3_nt: TGTGCCAGCAGAAACGGGGGGCCGGGTACCTACGAGCAGTACTTC

j_call: TRBJ1-1
clone_size: .
v_call: TRBV4-2
d_call: TRBD1
cdr3_aa: CASSHRDRGNTEAFF
cdr3_nt: TGTGCCAGCAGCCATCGGGACAGGGGAAACACTGAAGCTTTCTTT

j_call: TRBJ2-2
clone_size: .
v_call: TRBV7-9
d_call: TRBD2
cdr3_aa: CASNLGPGTSGSRPGELFF
cdr3_nt: TGTGCCAGCAATCTCGGACCCGGGACTAGCGGGAGCCGTCCCGGGGAGCTGTTTTTT

j_call: TRBJ2-7
clone_size: .
v_call: TRBV5-4
d_call: .
cdr3_aa: CASSLGENEQYF
cdr3_nt: TGTGCCAGCAGCTTAGGAGAAAACGAGCAGTACTTC

j_call: TRBJ2-5
clone_size: .
v_call: TRBV11-2
d_call: .
cdr3_aa: CASSPYGGEETQYF
cdr3_nt: TGTGCCAGCAGCCCCTATGGGGGAGAGGAGACCCAGTACTTC

j_call: TRBJ1-5
clone_size: .
v_call: TRBV18
d_call: TRBD1
cdr3_aa: CASSPPGQGDSNQPQHF
cdr3_nt: TGTGCCAGCTCACCACCGGGACAGGGGGATAGCAATCAGCCCCAGCATTTT

j_call: TRBJ1-5
clone_size: .
v_call: TRBV29-1
d_call: TRBD1
cdr3_aa: CSVGRTGVLGVGQPQHF
cdr3_nt: TGCAGCGTTGGGCGAACAGGGGTTTTGGGTGTAGGTCAGCCCCAGCATTTT

j_call: TRBJ2-5
clone_size: .
v_call: TRBV29-1
d_call: .
cdr3_aa: CSVDLSSTSRETQYF
cdr3_nt: TGCAGCGTTGATCTGTCTAGCACTAGCCGAGAGACCCAGTACTTC

j_call: TRBJ1-1
clone_size: .
v_call: TRBV30
d_call: TRBD1
cdr3_aa: CARGGTENTEAFF
cdr3_nt: TGTGCCCGAGGGGGGACAGAGAACACTGAAGCTTTCTTT

j_call: TRBJ1-2
clone_size: .
v_call: TRBV7-2
d_call: .
cdr3_aa: CASTPVGGDYGYTF
cdr3_nt: TGTGCCAGCACCCCAGTGGGGGGGGACTATGGCTACACCTTC

j_call: TRBJ1-1
clone_size: .
v_call: TRBV28
d_call: .
cdr3_aa: CASSLTSREAFF
cdr3_nt: TGTGCCAGCAGTTTGACTTCCCGTGAAGCTTTCTTT

j_call: TRBJ1-2
clone_size: .
v_call: TRBV28
d_call: TRBD1
cdr3_aa: CASSLSTGAYTF
cdr3_nt: TGTGCCAGCAGTTTATCTACAGGGGCCTACACCTTC

j_call: TRBJ1-2
clone_size: .
v_call: TRBV6-6
d_call: .
cdr3_aa: CASRPHLNGGYTF
cdr3_nt: TGTGCCAGCCGGCCTCATTTGAACGGCGGCTACACCTTC

j_call: TRBJ2-3
clone_size: .
v_call: TRBV27
d_call: .
cdr3_aa: CASSFDYSTDTQYF
cdr3_nt: TGTGCCAGCAGTTTTGACTACTCCACAGATACGCAGTATTTT

j_call: TRBJ2-2
clone_size: .
v_call: TRBV5-4
d_call: TRBD1
cdr3_aa: CASSLAEQGTTGELFF
cdr3_nt: TGTGCCAGCAGCTTGGCCGAACAGGGGACAACCGGGGAGCTGTTTTTT

j_call: TRBJ1-5
clone_size: .
v_call: TRBV19
d_call: .
cdr3_aa: CASSSGPLRNQPQHF
cdr3_nt: TGTGCCAGTAGTTCGGGGCCCCTTAGAAATCAGCCCCAGCATTTT